This T cell receptor beta chain originates from a study of T cell responses to AZD1222 COVID-19 vaccine. The wider study: Both about-4-week and about-12-week second-dose recipients were combined. Study-level findings and limits: Spike-specific TCR breadth and depth rose after two AZD1222 doses. The study reported that nearly half of spike-specific TCRs target unmutated variant regions. Donors were largely white British and mainly female; clonal diversity was possibly underestimated.

The method was immunoSEQ multiplex PCR; TCRdb's version includes in-frame clones alone and lacks a portion of them. In the table there are 170,000 or so clones, just over 90% of which are singletons. Of note for this clone: Its antigen is unidentified.

The length of the CDR3 is 15 residues. Looked up from germline, CDR1 is MNHEY and CDR2 is SMNVEV (reference sequence). V lost 6 bases, J lost 0 bases, and 5 bases stayed unmatched. This chain connects TRBV27 to TRBJ2-1; 7 positions agree with TRBD1. The TCR originated in an adult in good health. The starting material was peripheral blood, obtained on day 0 of AZD1222 vaccination. CDR3 nucleotide sequence: TGTGCCAGCAGCCCGGACAGGAGCTCCTACAATGAGCAGTTCTTC. Amino acids: CASSPDRSSYNEQFF.